These 25 T cell receptor beta chains came from one sample sequenced in a study of blood T cell repertoires in COVID-19. Assay: immunoSEQ multiplex PCR; the TCRdb copy retains only in-frame clones and omits some. The table shows approximately 200,000 clones, with roughly 90% occurring only once. Source material: PBMCs or T cells enriched from blood (not recorded which). The receptors were sampled from a woman under 40 who had been exposed to COVID-19.

This clone was counted between two and nine times. The chain joins TRBV10-3 to TRBJ1-1; TRBD1 agrees at 7 bases. This CDR3 has 16 amino acids. CDR1 ENHRY and CDR2 SYGVKD come from the germline V gene. The V gene end was trimmed by 6 bases and the J gene end by 0 bases; junction bases not matched to a gene: 10. The CDR3 bases are TGTGCCATCAGGAACTACAGGGGTTCTATGAACACTGAAGCTTTCTTT. It yields the protein CAIRNYRGSMNTEAFF.

In its sample, this clone was seen once. The chain has TRBV3-1 (or the pseudogene TRBV3-2) and TRBJ1-1, with D perhaps matching TRBD1 (5 bases). V lost 7 bases, J lost 2 bases, and 17 bases lay in between. The CDR3 is 15 amino acids. Germline-derived CDR1 and CDR2 are LGHDT and YNNKEL (reference sequence). CDR3 loop: CASTTTGGANTEAFF. For the CDR3, the DNA is TGTGCCAGCACCACCACAGGAGGGGCTAACACTGAAGCTTTCTTT.

This sequence joins TRBV9 and TRBJ2-3; 10 bases line up with TRBD2. V dropped 4 bases and J dropped 4; count of bases not matched to a gene: 9. The CDR3 covers 16 residues. Per the germline V gene, CDR1 is SGDLS and CDR2 is YYNGEE. The CDR3 protein is CASSHSGGGGSDTQYF. The CDR3 DNA is TGTGCCAGCAGCCACAGCGGGGGGGGTGGATCAGATACGCAGTATTTT.

The rearrangement joins TRBV5-1 to TRBJ1-3, with TRBD1 as a possible D gene (6 bases). The CDR3 extends over 14 amino acids. The germline CDR1 and CDR2 sequences are SGHRS and YFSETQ. V was trimmed by 1 base and J by 4 bases, leaving 9 bases between them. CDR3: CASSLPGAGNTIYF. The CDR3 region has the DNA TGCGCCAGCAGCTTGCCAGGGGCCGGAAACACCATATATTTT.

This chain uses TRBV7-6 with TRBJ2-7, with D possibly matching TRBD1 (6 bases). There are 15 residues in the CDR3. V was clipped by 5 bases and J by 2 bases, with 16 bases between them. In germline, CDR1 is SGHVS, CDR2 FNYEAQ. The CDR3 here is CASSNSPQGAYEQYF. The CDR3 DNA reads as TGTGCCAGCAGCAATAGCCCACAGGGAGCCTACGAGCAGTACTTC.

The chain recombines TRBV24-1 with TRBJ1-4; 7 bases line up with TRBD1. This CDR3 spans 12 amino acids. CDR1 and CDR2 from the germline V gene are KGHDR and SFDVKD. V shed 4 bases, J shed 13 bases, and the junction held 5 bases outside the gene matches. The CDR3 is CATSEGQGGLFF. The DNA for the CDR3 is TGTGCCACCAGTGAAGGGCAGGGGGGACTGTTTTTT.

This clone appeared a few times. The chain combines TRBV5-6 with TRBJ1-3, with D unclear. The CDR3 extends over 14 amino acids. Trimming left V 6 bases short and J 1 base short, with 11 bases between. Per the germline V gene, CDR1 is SGHDT and CDR2 is YYEEEE. DNA for the CDR3: TGTGCCAGCAACCCCCCAGATTCTGGAAACACCATATATTTT. Its translation is CASNPPDSGNTIYF.

The V call is TRBV28, the J call TRBJ1-5, with D tentatively TRBD1 (5 bases). The CDR3 length is 12 residues. Germline V lookup: CDR1 MDHEN, CDR2 SYDVKM. Trimming stripped 6 bases from V and 7 bases from J, with 10 bases between. CDR3 protein: CASRRGGQPQHF. DNA of the CDR3: TGTGCCAGCAGAAGGGGAGGCCAGCCCCAGCATTTT.

Comments on this clone: At one boundary the junction diverges from the germline segment, which might be a read error. The chain links TRBV6-5 to TRBJ2-7, with 8 bases fitting TRBD1. Germline CDR1 MNHEY, CDR2 SVGAGI. The CDR3 runs 15 residues. The CDR3 sequence is CASSYTGQGSHEQYF. The CDR3 region has the DNA TGTGCCAGCAGTTACACAGGACAGGGCTCCCACGAGCAGTACTTC.

The chain is built from TRBV2 and TRBJ1-5, with a weak D call TRBD1 (5 bases). Trimming took 4 bases from V and 2 from J, leaving 18 bases between them. Germline CDR1 and CDR2: SNHLY and FYNNEI. This CDR3 comprises 17 residues. The CDR3 here is CASSVPAGRGGNQPQHF. The CDR3 DNA reads as TGTGCCAGCAGTGTCCCCGCAGGGCGAGGCGGCAATCAGCCCCAGCATTTT. Together with reference TRBV2 and TRBJ1-5, the CDR3 gives the full variable domain: EPEVTQTPSHQVTQMGQEVILRCVPISNHLYFYWYRQILGQKVEFLVSFYNNEISEKSEIFDDQFSVERPDGSNFTLKIRSTKLEDSAMYFCASSVPAGRGGNQPQHFGDGTRLSIL.

In its sample, this clone was seen once. The V and J genes are TRBV2 and TRBJ2-3; 8 nucleotides agree with TRBD2. J was trimmed by 4 bases and V by 6 bases; bases with no gene match: 9. The CDR3 totals 15 residues. CDR1 and CDR2 from the germline V gene are SNHLY and FYNNEI. DNA for the CDR3: TGTGCCAGCAGGCGCCGGGGGGGCGGCCCAGATACGCAGTATTTT. Translated: CASRRRGGGPDTQYF.

Concerning this clone: Other nucleotide sequences in the sample specify the same CDR3. The V call is TRBV5-1, the J call TRBJ1-1; D perhaps matches TRBD1 (5 bases). CDR3 size: 13 residues. In germline, CDR1 is SGHRS, CDR2 YFSETQ. The V and J ends lost 2 bases and 4 bases respectively, with 9 bases between them. The CDR3 DNA sequence: TGCGCCAGCAGCTTTCAGGGAGGCACTGAAGCTTTCTTT. Protein sequence: CASSFQGGTEAFF.

The CDR3 here is CASSTTGDHNQPQHF. The CDR3 DNA reads TGTGCCAGCAGTACAACAGGGGACCACAATCAGCCCCAGCATTTT. This chain links TRBV27 with TRBJ1-5, with 7 nucleotides matching TRBD1. The CDR3 is made up of 15 amino acids. Germline trimming cut 5 bases from V and 3 bases from J; bases unmatched to any gene: 7. Per germline, CDR1 MNHEY and CDR2 SMNVEV (reference sequence).

The rearrangement uses TRBV5-1 and TRBJ1-4; perhaps TRBD1 as D (6 bases). The CDR3 is 16 amino acids. In germline, CDR1 is SGHRS, CDR2 YFSETQ. The V end lost 3 bases, the J end lost 10 bases, and 22 bases lay between the germline ends. CDR3: CASSSGQPPSDGKLFF. In DNA form, the CDR3 reads TGCGCCAGCAGCTCTGGACAGCCTCCGTCCGATGGAAAACTGTTTTTT.

J is TRBJ2-2 and V is TRBV5-8, with TRBD1 matching 7 bases. CDR1 and CDR2 from the germline V gene are SGHTS and YDEGEE. V was clipped by 4 bases and J by 6 bases; unmatched bases: 6. The CDR3 has 14 residues. The CDR3 DNA reads TGTGCCAGCAGCAGAGACAGGGCCCCCGGGGAGCTGTTTTTT. Protein sequence: CASSRDRAPGELFF.

This chain links TRBV7-2 with TRBJ1-4; no clear D. This CDR3 is built from 13 residues. Between the trimmed V and J ends, which lost 0 bases and 7 bases, there was a span of 6 bases. Per the germline V gene, CDR1 is SGHTA and CDR2 is FQGNSA. CDR3 region: CASSLADFEKLFF. CDR3 nucleotides: TGTGCCAGCAGCTTAGCCGACTTTGAAAAACTGTTTTTT. The complete variable domain, with remaining parts taken from reference TRBV7-2 and TRBJ1-4, reads GAGVSQSPSNKVTEKGKDVELRCDPISGHTALYWYRQSLGQGLEFLIYFQGNSAPDKSGLPSDRFSAERTGGSVSTLTIQRTQQEDSAVYLCASSLADFEKLFFGSGTQLSVL.

This clone was detected once. This chain links TRBV2 with TRBJ1-3; TRBD1 is a possible D gene (5 bases). Per the germline V gene, CDR1 is SNHLY and CDR2 is FYNNEI. The CDR3 is made up of 13 amino acids. Trimming left V 7 bases short and J 0 bases short, with 7 bases between. The DNA of the CDR3 is TGTGCCAGCACGGACACCTCTGGAAACACCATATATTTT. Its protein product is CASTDTSGNTIYF.

This chain uses TRBV2 with TRBJ1-5; D unclear. Deletions cut 4 bases from V and 2 bases from J, with 12 bases between. This CDR3 is built from 15 residues. Germline assignment: CDR1 SNHLY and CDR2 FYNNEI. The CDR3 loop reads CASSGTSEGNQPQHF. The CDR3 DNA is TGTGCCAGCAGTGGCACCTCCGAGGGCAATCAGCCCCAGCATTTT.

The CDR3 is CASRWGGFATIYF. The CDR3 coding sequence is TGTGCCAGCCGTTGGGGGGGCTTCGCCACCATATATTTT. The V and J genes are TRBV12-3 or TRBV12-4 and TRBJ1-3; the D gene is possibly TRBD1 (6 bases). Trimming left V 8 bases short and J 9 bases short, with 17 bases between. This CDR3 has 13 amino acids.

This chain joins TRBV5-1 and TRBJ1-3, with 7 positions matching TRBD1. The CDR3 sequence is 15 residues long. Losses at the gene ends were 3 bases for V and 0 bases for J; bases not matched to a gene: 3. CDR1 and CDR2 from the germline V gene are SGHRS and YFSETQ. The CDR3 spells CASSSTGDSGNTIYF. The CDR3 coding sequence is TGCGCCAGCAGCTCAACAGGGGACTCTGGAAACACCATATATTTT.

The chain recombines TRBV29-1 with TRBJ1-1; D may be TRBD1 (5 bases). The germline V gene encodes CDR1 SQVTM and CDR2 ANQGSEA. The V end was cut by 1 base, the J end by 0 bases, with 12 bases between. This CDR3 contains 15 residues. The CDR3: CSVEGGTYVNTEAFF. The CDR3 region has the DNA TGCAGCGTTGAAGGGGGGACTTACGTGAACACTGAAGCTTTCTTT.

This rearrangement joins TRBV7-2 to TRBJ1-2, with D possibly TRBD1 on 5 matching bases. Germline loops: CDR1 SGHTA, CDR2 FQGNSA. V was trimmed by 0 bases and J by 8 bases, leaving 10 bases between them. CDR3 length: 13 amino acids. The CDR3 here is CASSLAGVGGYTF. The CDR3 DNA is TGTGCCAGCAGCTTAGCAGGGGTAGGGGGCTACACCTTC.

The chain joins TRBV7-9 to TRBJ2-1; the match to TRBD1 covers 8 bases. The CDR3 covers 11 residues. V lost 9 bases, J lost 14 bases, and 9 bases stayed unmatched. Germline assignment: CDR1 SEHNR and CDR2 FQNEAQ (reference sequence). CDR3 in DNA: TGTGCCAGTATGGGAACAGGGGGGAAGTTCTTC. Protein: CASMGTGGKFF.

This sequence joins TRBV28 and TRBJ1-2; 8 bases line up with TRBD1. The CDR3 is made up of 15 amino acids. Trimming cost V 3 bases and J 3 bases; bases outside gene matches: 6. The germline V gene encodes CDR1 MDHEN and CDR2 SYDVKM. The chain's CDR3 is CASSLTGAGDYGYTF. The CDR3 nucleotides are TGTGCCAGCAGTTTGACAGGGGCGGGGGACTATGGCTACACCTTC.

The chain combines TRBV7-2 with TRBJ2-3; TRBD1 matches at 8 bases. This CDR3 is built from 16 residues. V lost 4 bases to trimming and J lost 0 bases; unmatched junction nucleotides: 6. Germline V gene data show CDR1 as SGHTA and CDR2 as FQGNSA. The CDR3 sequence is CASSYRGQGSTDTQYF. The CDR3 DNA is TGTGCCAGCAGCTACCGCGGACAGGGTAGCACAGATACGCAGTATTTT.